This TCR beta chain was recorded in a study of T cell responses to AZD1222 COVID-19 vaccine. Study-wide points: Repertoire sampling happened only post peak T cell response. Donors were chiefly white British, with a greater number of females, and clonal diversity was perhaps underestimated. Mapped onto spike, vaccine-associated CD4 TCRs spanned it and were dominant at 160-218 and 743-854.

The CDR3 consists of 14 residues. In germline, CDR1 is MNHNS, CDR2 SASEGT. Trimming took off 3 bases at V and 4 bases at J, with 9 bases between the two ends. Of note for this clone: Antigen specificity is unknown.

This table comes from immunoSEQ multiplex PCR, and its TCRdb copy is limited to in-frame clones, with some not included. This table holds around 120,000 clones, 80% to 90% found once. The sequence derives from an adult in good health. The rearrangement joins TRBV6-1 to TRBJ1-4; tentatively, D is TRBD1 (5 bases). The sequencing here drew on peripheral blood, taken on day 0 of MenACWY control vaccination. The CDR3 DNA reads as TGTGCCAGCAGTGATTGGGACGGTAATGAAAAACTGTTTTTT. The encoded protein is CASSDWDGNEKLFF.